Following are 21 T cell receptor beta chains from one sample sequenced in a study of cytomegalovirus exposure and HLA in healthy donors. PCR used 60 Vbeta primers and 13 Jbeta primers. Repertoires were generated with immunoSEQ multiplex PCR, while TCRdb's copy carries only in-frame clones and drops some. This sample yields about 200,000 clones, of which over 80% are seen a single time; roughly 6% belongs to the top ten. The specimen sequenced was PBMCs. The receptor source for this set is a man in his forties or fifties in good health and CMV-seropositive.

In its sample, this clone was seen once. V is TRBV11-3 and J is TRBJ1-1; D remains unclear. Germline V lookup: CDR1 SGHNT, CDR2 YENEEA. Trimming removed 0 bases at V and 1 base at J, with 6 bases between. The CDR3 covers 14 residues. DNA for the CDR3: TGTGCCAGCAGCTTAGATAGCCAGAACACTGAAGCTTTCTTT. Translation: CASSLDSQNTEAFF.

The chain links TRBV2 to TRBJ1-2, with no clear D. Germline CDR1 reads SNHLY; CDR2 reads FYNNEI. V was shortened by 3 bases and J by 4 bases, with 12 bases between the two germline ends. This CDR3 region has 14 residues. The CDR3 region has the DNA TGTGCCAGCAGTGAGACGCTGAGAGGCTATGGCTACACCTTC. Translated: CASSETLRGYGYTF.

The chain carries TRBV15 and TRBJ2-1, with TRBD2 matching over 8 bases. Germline V gives CDR1 LNHNV, CDR2 YYDKDF (reference sequence). Unmatched junction bases numbered 3, after V lost 2 bases and J lost 0 bases. The CDR3 extends over 16 amino acids. The CDR3 spells CATSRLAGTSYNEQFF. The CDR3 DNA sequence: TGTGCCACCAGCAGATTAGCGGGAACCTCCTACAATGAGCAGTTCTTC.

The chain carries TRBV9 and TRBJ1-2; D is perhaps TRBD1 (6 bases). Germline CDR1 and CDR2: SGDLS and YYNGEE. The CDR3 is 16 amino acids. The germline V and J ends were trimmed by 3 bases and 4 bases, with 19 bases remaining between them. In DNA form, the CDR3 reads TGTGCCAGCAGCGCTTTACCAGAGGGGGGGGTCTATGGCTACACCTTC. This codes for CASSALPEGGVYGYTF.

The chain employs TRBV11-3 and TRBJ2-6; no clear D. CDR3 size: 16 residues. Per the germline V gene, CDR1 is SGHNT and CDR2 is YENEEA. V was pared by 3 bases and J by 2 bases, with 11 bases between. The CDR3 DNA follows: TGTGCCAGCAGCTTCCGCATTACACCTGGGGCCAACGTCCTGACTTTC. Translating it yields CASSFRITPGANVLTF.

As to this clone: Different DNA sequences within this sample yield the same CDR3. V and J are TRBV5-6 and TRBJ1-2, with D perhaps matching TRBD1 (6 bases). Per the germline V gene, CDR1 is SGHDT and CDR2 is YYEEEE. V shed 5 bases and J shed 2 bases, with 10 bases lying between them. The CDR3 totals 13 residues. The CDR3 DNA follows: TGTGCCAGCAGTCTTCAGGGGAACTATGGCTACACCTTC. Translated, it gives CASSLQGNYGYTF.

This chain uses TRBV25-1 with TRBJ1-2; D perhaps matches TRBD1 (6 bases). The CDR3 spans 14 residues. In germline, CDR1 is MGHDK, CDR2 SYGVNS. The V end was cut by 4 bases, the J end by 2 bases, with 11 bases between. The CDR3 loop is CASSAGTPNYGYTF. The CDR3 DNA follows: TGTGCCAGCAGTGCCGGGACACCCAACTATGGCTACACCTTC.

The CDR3 DNA reads TGTGCCAGCAGCTTAGGGGTGGGGCCAGAGAACACTGAAGCTTTCTTT. Amino acids: CASSLGVGPENTEAFF. V is TRBV7-8 and J is TRBJ1-1; a possible D gene is TRBD1 (5 bases). CDR1 SGHVS and CDR2 FQNEAQ come from the germline V gene. The CDR3 extends over 16 amino acids. Trimming shortened V by 1 base and J by 1 base, and 13 bases separated the two germline ends.

The chain combines TRBV2 with TRBJ1-1, with D unclear. The germline gives CDR1 SNHLY, CDR2 FYNNEI. This CDR3 has 15 residues. Trimming removed 2 bases at V and 0 bases at J, with 10 bases between. CDR3 region: CASSEWAGLNTEAFF. CDR3 DNA: TGTGCCAGCAGTGAATGGGCAGGTTTGAACACTGAAGCTTTCTTT. The full variable domain, rest sourced from reference TRBV2 and TRBJ1-1, is EPEVTQTPSHQVTQMGQEVILRCVPISNHLYFYWYRQILGQKVEFLVSFYNNEISEKSEIFDDQFSVERPDGSNFTLKIRSTKLEDSAMYFCASSEWAGLNTEAFFGQGTRLTVV.

The CDR3 loop is CASSSQGNTEAFF. CDR3 nucleotide sequence: TGTGCCAGCAGTTCACAGGGGAACACTGAAGCTTTCTTT. This chain connects TRBV7-9 to TRBJ1-1; D might be TRBD1 (6 bases). Trimming took 6 bases from V and 1 from J, leaving 9 bases between them. In germline, CDR1 is SEHNR, CDR2 FQNEAQ (reference sequence). The CDR3 runs to 13 residues.

V and J are TRBV29-1 and TRBJ2-5, with 8 bases lining up with TRBD2. J lost 2 bases, V lost 4 bases, and 6 bases had no gene match. This CDR3 region has 14 residues. Looked up from germline, CDR1 is SQVTM and CDR2 is ANQGSEA. The CDR3 protein is CSVVEAGVQETQYF. The CDR3 nucleotides are TGCAGCGTTGTGGAAGCGGGAGTTCAAGAGACCCAGTACTTC.

The chain joins TRBV11-2 to TRBJ2-1, with 8 bases fitting TRBD1. V trimming: 0 bases; J trimming: 2 bases; junction bases outside the gene matches: 6. The germline V gene has CDR1 SGHAT and CDR2 FQNNGV. The CDR3 extends over 17 amino acids. In DNA, the CDR3 is TGTGCCAGCAGCTTAGATAAGGGACAGGTACCCTACAATGAGCAGTTCTTC. Translating gives CASSLDKGQVPYNEQFF.

This chain connects TRBV27 to TRBJ1-6; weak D call: TRBD1 (5 bases). Looked up from germline, CDR1 is MNHEY and CDR2 is SMNVEV (reference sequence). V lost 2 bases, J lost 1 base, and 9 bases lay in between. The CDR3 is 16 amino acids. The CDR3 here is CASSLAGGSYNSPLHF. In DNA, the CDR3 is TGTGCCAGCAGTTTAGCGGGGGGATCCTATAATTCACCCCTCCACTTT.

The chain recombines TRBV6-5 with TRBJ1-3, with 7 bases aligning to TRBD1. The CDR3 spans 14 residues. The ends lost 5 bases at V and 4 bases at J; junction bases unmatched: 5. Germline V gene sequence: CDR1 MNHEY, CDR2 SVGAGI. The chain's CDR3 is CASSETGEGNTIYF. The CDR3 nucleotides are TGTGCCAGCAGTGAAACAGGGGAGGGAAACACCATATATTTT.

The rearrangement links TRBV5-1 to TRBJ1-1, with D maybe TRBD1 (6 bases). CDR3 length: 13 amino acids. Germline V gene sequence: CDR1 SGHRS, CDR2 YFSETQ. V lost 3 bases, J lost 11 bases, and 17 bases lay in between. The DNA for the CDR3 is TGCGCCAGCAGCTACTCGGACAGCCCTGGGGCTTTCTTT. It is translated as CASSYSDSPGAFF.

V gene TRBV7-6 combines with J gene TRBJ1-4; D remains ambiguous. Deletions cut 1 base from V and 4 bases from J, with 10 bases between. The germline CDR1 and CDR2 sequences are SGHVS and FNYEAQ. This CDR3 has 15 amino acids. CDR3: CASSLGAGINEKLFF. DNA of the CDR3: TGTGCCAGCAGCTTAGGAGCCGGGATTAATGAAAAACTGTTTTTT.

The chain recombines TRBV27 with TRBJ1-1; D not resolved. The CDR3 spans 14 residues. Trimming removed 3 bases at V and 1 base at J, with 9 bases between. Germline CDR1 MNHEY, CDR2 SMNVEV (reference sequence). The CDR3 here is CASSFGGRNTEAFF. CDR3 nucleotide sequence: TGTGCCAGCAGTTTTGGCGGGAGGAACACTGAAGCTTTCTTT.

The chain recombines TRBV7-6 with TRBJ2-3, with 9 bases identical to TRBD2. After removal of 5 bases from V and 2 bases from J, the junction contained 14 bases not matched to a gene. There are 18 residues in the CDR3. The germline gives CDR1 SGHVS, CDR2 FNYEAQ. The CDR3 loop reads CASSLGASGEGPTDTQYF. CDR3 sequence (DNA): TGTGCCAGCAGCCTTGGGGCTAGCGGGGAGGGTCCCACAGATACGCAGTATTTT. Variable domain in full (rest from reference TRBV7-6 and TRBJ2-3): GAGVSQSPRYKVTKRGQDVALRCDPISGHVSLYWYRQALGQGPEFLTYFNYEAQQDKSGLPNDRFSAERPEGSISTLTIQRTEQRDSAMYRCASSLGASGEGPTDTQYFGPGTRLTVL.

The chain joins TRBV4-1 to TRBJ2-1; D uncertain. Trimming took off 0 bases at V and 6 bases at J, with 12 bases between the two ends. This CDR3 comprises 15 residues. Germline CDR1 reads MGHRA; CDR2 reads YSYEKL. In DNA, the CDR3 is TGCGCCAGCAGCCAAGAGGCGGTAGTTCCCAATGAGCAGTTCTTC. This gives the protein CASSQEAVVPNEQFF.

The chain has TRBV5-1 and TRBJ2-5, with 7 bases identical to TRBD1. The CDR3 covers 16 residues. The V and J ends lost 3 bases and 1 base, in that order; junction bases with no gene match: 9. Per the germline V gene, CDR1 is SGHRS and CDR2 is YFSETQ. CDR3 DNA sequence: TGCGCCAGCAGCTCCCTGGGACAGAATATCCAAGAGACCCAGTACTTC. Amino acids: CASSSLGQNIQETQYF.

This chain links TRBV11-3 with TRBJ2-1, with 9 nucleotides matching TRBD2. Unmatched junction bases numbered 2, after V lost 4 bases and J lost 1 base. Per the germline V gene, CDR1 is SGHNT and CDR2 is YENEEA. CDR3 length: 15 amino acids. This chain's CDR3 is CASSSSGRSYNEQFF. The CDR3 region has the DNA TGTGCCAGCAGCTCCAGCGGGAGGTCCTACAATGAGCAGTTCTTC.